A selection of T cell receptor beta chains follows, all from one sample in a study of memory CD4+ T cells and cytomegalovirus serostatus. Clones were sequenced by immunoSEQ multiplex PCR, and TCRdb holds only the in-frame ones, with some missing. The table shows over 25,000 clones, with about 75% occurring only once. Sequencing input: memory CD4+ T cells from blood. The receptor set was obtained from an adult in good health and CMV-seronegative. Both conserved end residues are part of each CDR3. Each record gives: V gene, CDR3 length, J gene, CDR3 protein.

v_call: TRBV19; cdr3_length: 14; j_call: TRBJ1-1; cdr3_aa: CASIDRGMNTEAFF
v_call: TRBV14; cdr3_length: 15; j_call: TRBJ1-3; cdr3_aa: CASSPGDRVANTIYF
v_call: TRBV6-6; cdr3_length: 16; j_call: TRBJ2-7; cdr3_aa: CASIRGATGSYYEQYF
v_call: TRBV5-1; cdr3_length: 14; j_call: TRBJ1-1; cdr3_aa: CASSRGTENTEAFF
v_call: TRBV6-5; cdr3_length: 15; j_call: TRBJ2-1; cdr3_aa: CASRELAASYNEQFF
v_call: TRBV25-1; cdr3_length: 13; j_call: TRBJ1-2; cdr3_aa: CASSEWSRGGYTF
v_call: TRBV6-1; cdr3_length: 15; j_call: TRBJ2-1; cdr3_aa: CASSTTTGVGVAQFF
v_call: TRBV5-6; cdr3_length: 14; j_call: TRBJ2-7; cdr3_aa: CASRLGQGAGEQYF
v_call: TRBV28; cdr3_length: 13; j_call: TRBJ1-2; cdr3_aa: CASSPPAVKGYTF
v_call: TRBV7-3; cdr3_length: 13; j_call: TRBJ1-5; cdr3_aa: CASSEYGHQPQHF
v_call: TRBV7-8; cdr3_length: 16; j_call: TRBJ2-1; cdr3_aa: CASSPFTGSGGNEQFF
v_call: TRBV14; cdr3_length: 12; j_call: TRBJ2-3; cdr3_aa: CASSQNPTTQYF
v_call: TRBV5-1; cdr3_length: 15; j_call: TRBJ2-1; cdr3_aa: CASSPDYGGVNEQFF
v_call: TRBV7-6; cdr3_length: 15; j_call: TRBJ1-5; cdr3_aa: CASSLGWGRDQPQHF